A single sample is the source of the 5 T cell receptor beta chains below, sequenced in a study of T cell repertoires in ileal Crohn's disease. Time point described: proximal margin of the surgical specimen (macroscopically non-inflamed). Assay: immunoSEQ multiplex PCR; the TCRdb copy retains only in-frame clones and omits some. The sample contains about 7,200 clones, 75% to 85% of which appear only once. The sequenced sample consisted of ileal tissue. The receptors stem from an adult with Crohn's disease.

This sequence joins TRBV30 and TRBJ2-1, with 12 positions matching TRBD2. CDR1 and CDR2 from the germline V gene are GTSNPN and SVGIG (reference sequence). V shed 2 bases and J 2 bases; nucleotides not matched to a gene: 1. This CDR3 is 15 amino acids long. The CDR3 DNA is TGTGCCTGGAGTTCTAGCGGGGGGGCCTACAATGAGCAGTTCTTC. The encoded protein is CAWSSSGGAYNEQFF. Drawing the rest from reference TRBV30 and TRBJ2-1, the complete variable domain is SQTIHQWPATLVQPVGSPLSLECTVEGTSNPNLYWYRQAAGRGLQLLFYSVGIGQISSEVPQNLSASRPQDRQFILSSKKLLLSDSGFYLCAWSSSGGAYNEQFFGPGTRLTVL.

The rearrangement links TRBV30 to TRBJ1-1, with D possibly being TRBD1 (6 bases). Trimming removed 3 bases from V and 2 bases from J, with 10 bases in between. The CDR3 runs 13 residues. The germline CDR1 and CDR2 sequences are GTSNPN and SVGIG (reference sequence). For the CDR3, the DNA is TGTGCCTGGAGGAGACAGGTTAACACTGAAGCTTTCTTT. Translation gives CAWRRQVNTEAFF.

The chain has TRBV7-3 and TRBJ2-5, with D maybe TRBD2 (5 bases). Trimming left V 5 bases short and J 4 bases short, with 14 bases between. The CDR3 covers 14 residues. Germline CDR1 SGHTA, CDR2 FQGTGA. Here the CDR3 reads CASSARLGAETQYF. The CDR3 DNA follows: TGTGCCAGCAGCGCCCGACTGGGAGCAGAGACCCAGTACTTC.

The V gene is TRBV25-1, the J gene TRBJ1-2; TRBD1 might be the D (5 bases). This CDR3 has 15 residues. V was clipped by 1 base and J by 1 base, with 10 bases between them. Germline values: CDR1 MGHDK, CDR2 SYGVNS. CDR3 bases: TGTGCCAGCAGTGAATTCGATGGGGGTAACTATGGCTACACCTTC. Encoded protein: CASSEFDGGNYGYTF.

This rearrangement joins TRBV7-9 to TRBJ2-3, with TRBD2 matching over 10 bases. Germline-derived CDR1 and CDR2 are SEHNR and FQNEAQ (reference sequence). The ends lost 6 bases at V and 3 bases at J; junction bases unmatched: 12. This CDR3 is 17 amino acids long. CDR3 DNA: TGTGCCAGCAGGGGGGGAAGGCTAGCGGGAGATACAGATACGCAGTATTTT. Translating gives CASRGGRLAGDTDTQYF.